This T cell receptor beta chain stems from a study of shared clonotypes between healthy human individuals. Naivety among CD8 cells was defined by CD45RO negativity and positive CCR7 selection, thereby excluding terminally differentiated effector memory CD45RA+ cells. The CDR3 is 9 amino acids long, termini counted. How the authors handled the data: Filtering differed, since immunoSEQ gave only junction sequences and no quality scores. Data came from immunoSEQ multiplex PCR; TCRdb stores just in-frame clones and leaves some out. For V, J and clone size, that table is used; D and trimming come from the DNA. Altogether about 1,800,000 clones are present, approximately 95% being singletons, with the ten largest covering under 1.5%. Note on this clone: The missing conserved phenylalanine or tryptophan at the end of this CDR3 makes a read error likely. The limits of the CDR3 on the DNA are not certain, so only TCRdb's listed CDR3 is given.

The clonotype originates from a man younger than 30 in good health. Sequenced input: naive CD8+ T cells sorted from blood. The rearrangement links TRBV21-1 to TRBJ1-1. TRBV21-1 is classified as a pseudogene. CDR3 sequence: CASSKGQPE.